This entry is about one TCR beta chain. Its antigen is currently unknown. These data are taken from a study of T cell repertoires in cytomegalovirus infection. Turning to the study itself: Recently identified HLA-C-restricted CMV epitopes were among the peptides used. Indications of both CMV infection and matching HLA type were provided by public TCR beta signatures. Notes on the study in general: Based on cumulative public TCR beta family frequency, carriers of CMV plus the relevant HLA were identified. The ex vivo response showed dominance by HLA-C-restricted CMV-specific TCR beta clonotypes.

In TCRdb, the reads were re-called with MiXCR into one record per CDR3 protein. The sample holds 80,000 or so distinct CDR3 sequences; around 42% are singletons and the top ten take 85% to 95%. The germline V gene has CDR1 SGHVT and CDR2 SQSDAQ. CDR3 length: 17 amino acids. The V gene lost 5 bases and the J gene lost 2 bases, with 21 bases spanning the gap. The TCR comes from a human donor in good health (CMV status not recorded). Some clones in this sample may be carry-over from other donors' samples. Source: CD8+ T cells from cultured PBMCs, taken from culture after CMV antigen stimulation. J is TRBJ1-1 and V is TRBV7-4, with TRBD1 as a possible D gene (6 bases). The CDR3 loop reads CASSPPRETGINTEAFF. CDR3 sequence (DNA): TGTGCCAGCAGCCCTCCTAGGGAAACAGGGATAAACACTGAAGCTTTCTTT. The complete variable domain, with remaining parts taken from reference TRBV7-4 and TRBJ1-1, reads GAGVSQSPRYKVAKRGRDVALRCDSISGHVTLYWYRQTLGQGSEVLTYSQSDAQRDKSGRPSGRFSAERPERSVSTLKIQRTEQGDSAVYLCASSPPRETGINTEAFFGQGTRLTVV.